This passage covers 5 T cell receptor beta chains from one sample sequenced in a study of CD8 T cells in ankylosing spondylitis. TCRdb itself ran the 5' RACE reads through MiXCR, one entry per CDR3 protein. This sample has about 220,000 distinct CDR3 sequences, with about 17% found just once. Whole-study results and caveats: What appeared characteristic of ankylosing spondylitis blood was a TCR beta motif of eight highly homologous variants.

Antigen specificity for these receptors is unknown. Sequencing was carried out using blood, either unsorted or a sorted T cell fraction (not recorded which). The source of these receptors is a male donor with ankylosing spondylitis.

The rearrangement joins TRBV5-1 to TRBJ1-2, with D perhaps TRBD1 (5 bases). The germline V and J ends were trimmed by 5 bases and 7 bases, with 9 bases remaining between them. This CDR3 region has 11 residues. Germline CDR1 and CDR2: SGHRS and YFSETQ. CDR3 sequence (DNA): TGCGCCAGCAGTGGGGACCTTGGCTACACCTTC. Translated: CASSGDLGYTF.

The chain joins TRBV12-3 or TRBV12-4 to TRBJ2-5, with 9 bases fitting TRBD1. Germline trimming cut 6 bases from V and 5 bases from J; bases unmatched to any gene: 4. This CDR3 spans 13 amino acids. CDR3 protein: CASSPQGAETQYF. The CDR3 region has the DNA TGTGCCAGCAGCCCACAGGGGGCCGAGACCCAGTACTTC.

This clonotype occurred a few times. The rearrangement joins TRBV12-3 or TRBV12-4 to TRBJ1-3; 7 positions agree with TRBD1. Germline trimming cut 7 bases from V and 4 bases from J; bases unmatched to any gene: 13. This CDR3 contains 16 residues. The CDR3 nucleotides are TGTGCCAGCACGACACTGACAGGGCTTGCCGGAAACACCATATATTTT. Translation: CASTTLTGLAGNTIYF.

This clonotype was counted many times. V gene TRBV7-9 combines with J gene TRBJ1-1; D not certain. V gave up 5 bases and J gave up 0 bases, with 7 bases separating them. Germline V gene lookup returns CDR1 SEHNR and CDR2 FQNEAQ (reference sequence). CDR3 length equals 13 residues. CDR3 sequence: CASSVTVNTEAFF. Written as DNA, the CDR3 is TGTGCCAGCAGCGTCACAGTGAACACTGAAGCTTTCTTT.

The rearrangement uses TRBV2 and TRBJ2-7; D possibly corresponds to TRBD2 (6 bases). From germline, CDR1 is SNHLY and CDR2 FYNNEI. Between the trimmed V and J ends, which lost 3 bases and 0 bases, there was a span of 12 bases. CDR3 length: 15 residues. CDR3 nucleotides: TGTGCCAGCAGTGAGGGGAGGCGGATCTCCTACGAGCAGTACTTC. This sequence encodes CASSEGRRISYEQYF.